The clone carrying this TCR beta chain was observed a single time. Its antigen is unknown. The record originates from a study of beta chain features in type 1 diabetes. Study-level findings and limits: Naive, central memory and Treg TCRB repertoires appeared more alike in patients than in healthy donors. Using cDNA template may skew counts toward highly expressing activated cells. Fewer insertions but more deletions were seen at VDJ junctions in type 1 diabetes patients.

Reverse transcribing all isolated RNA meant expressed TCRB transcripts were sequenced. Only in-frame clones appear in the TCRdb table, and some are missing; sequencing was by immunoSEQ multiplex PCR. The data hold under 900,000 clones, with 15% to 20% observed a single time. Germline CDR1 reads MGHRA; CDR2 reads YSYEKL. V shed 1 base and J shed 3 bases, with 10 bases lying between them. The CDR3 contains 14 residues. This chain uses TRBV4-1 with TRBJ2-7; possible D gene TRBD1, 5 bases. Sequenced input: naive CD4+ T cells from blood. The clonotype was recovered from a woman between 18 and 29 years old in good health. CDR3 protein: CASSQVGRVYEQYF. The CDR3 DNA reads TGCGCCAGCAGCCAAGTTGGCAGGGTCTACGAGCAGTACTTC.